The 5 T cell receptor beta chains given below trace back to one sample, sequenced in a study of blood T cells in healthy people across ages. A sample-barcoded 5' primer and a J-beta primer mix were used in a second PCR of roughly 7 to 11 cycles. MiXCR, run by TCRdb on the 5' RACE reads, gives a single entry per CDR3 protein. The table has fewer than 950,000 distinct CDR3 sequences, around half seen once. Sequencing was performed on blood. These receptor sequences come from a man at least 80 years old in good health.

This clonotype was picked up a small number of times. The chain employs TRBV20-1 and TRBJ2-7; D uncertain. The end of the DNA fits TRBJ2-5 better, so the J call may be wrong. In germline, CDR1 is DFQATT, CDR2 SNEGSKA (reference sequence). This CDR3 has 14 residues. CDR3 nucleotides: TGCAGTGCTAGAGATTCGCGCCGGGTGGAGACCCAGTACTTC. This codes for CSARDSRRVETQYF.

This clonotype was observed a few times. The CDR3 DNA reads as TGCAGCGTCGTAGGGATGGGCCGGGGTAACAGATACGCGTATTTT. Translation: CSVVGMGRGNRYAYF. The V and J genes are TRBV29-1 and TRBJ2-3, with D possibly matching TRBD2 (5 bases). V was trimmed by 6 bases and J by 14 bases, leaving 30 bases between them. Looked up from germline, CDR1 is SQVTM and CDR2 is ANQGSEA. The CDR3 has 15 amino acids.

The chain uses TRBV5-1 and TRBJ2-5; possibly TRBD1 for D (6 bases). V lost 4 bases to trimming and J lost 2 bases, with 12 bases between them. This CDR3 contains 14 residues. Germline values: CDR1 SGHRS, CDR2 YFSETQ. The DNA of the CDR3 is TGCGCCAGCAGCGCCAGACAGGCGCAAGAGACCCAGTACTTC. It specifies CASSARQAQETQYF.

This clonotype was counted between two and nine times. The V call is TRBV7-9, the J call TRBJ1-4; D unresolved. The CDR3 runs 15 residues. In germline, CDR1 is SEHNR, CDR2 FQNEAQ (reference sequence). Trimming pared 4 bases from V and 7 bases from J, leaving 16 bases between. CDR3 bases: TGTGCCAGCAGCTCACCGGGAAATCTGGGTGAAAAACTGTTTTTT. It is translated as CASSSPGNLGEKLFF.

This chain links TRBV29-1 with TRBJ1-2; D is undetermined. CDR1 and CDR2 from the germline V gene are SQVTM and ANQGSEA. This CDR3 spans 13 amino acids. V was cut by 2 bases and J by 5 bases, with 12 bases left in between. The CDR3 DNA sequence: TGCAGCGTTGAAAGGGTGACGGTATATGGCTACACCTTC. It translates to CSVERVTVYGYTF.